This TCR beta chain was observed in a study of blood T cell repertoires in COVID-19. Study information: Some COVID-19 samples were acute and others convalescent; all came from the United States, Italy and Spain. PBMCs, B-cell-depleted T cells, or T cells provided the cDNA or gDNA that made up the material.

This clone was found many times. J gave up 4 bases and V 2 bases, and 4 bases lay outside the gene matches. Germline V lookup: CDR1 MNHEY, CDR2 SMNVEV (reference sequence). The CDR3 runs 15 residues. Original methodology: Amplifying reference gene primers gave estimates of nucleated cell counts. Repertoires were generated with immunoSEQ multiplex PCR, while TCRdb's copy carries only in-frame clones and drops some. V, J and clone size reflect that table, while D and trimming were determined from the DNA. The repertoire holds about 220,000 clones, roughly 76% seen once, with 4.5% to 5.5% in the top ten.

The chain joins TRBV27 to TRBJ2-1; TRBD2 aligns across 8 bases. The sample consisted of peripheral blood. The TCR was taken from a human donor in a cohort sampled during active COVID-19. The CDR3 region has the DNA TGTGCCAGCAGTTTAGCGGGAGGTGGGTACAATGAGCAGTTCTTC. The encoded protein is CASSLAGGGYNEQFF.